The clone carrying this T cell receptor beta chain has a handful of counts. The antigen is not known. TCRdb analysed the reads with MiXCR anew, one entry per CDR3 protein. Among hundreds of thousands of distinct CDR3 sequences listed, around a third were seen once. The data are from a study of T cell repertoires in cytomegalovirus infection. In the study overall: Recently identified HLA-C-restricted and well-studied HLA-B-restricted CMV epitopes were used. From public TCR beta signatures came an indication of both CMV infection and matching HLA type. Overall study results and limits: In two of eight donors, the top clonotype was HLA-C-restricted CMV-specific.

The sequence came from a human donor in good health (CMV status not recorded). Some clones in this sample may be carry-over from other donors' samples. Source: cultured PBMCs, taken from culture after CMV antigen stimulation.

The CDR3 reads CASRRLAGQYEQYF. Written as DNA, the CDR3 is TGTGCCAGCAGACGACTAGCGGGACAGTACGAGCAGTACTTC. The V call is TRBV6-5, the J call TRBJ2-7, with 11 positions matching TRBD2. J lost 4 bases, V lost 6 bases, and 5 bases had no gene match. The CDR3 runs 14 residues. Germline V gives CDR1 MNHEY, CDR2 SVGAGI.